These 25 T cell receptor beta chains originate from one sample sequenced in a study of blood T cell repertoires in COVID-19. Here immunoSEQ multiplex PCR was the method, and the copy in TCRdb shows in-frame clones only, minus some. The sample has more than 120,000 clones, around 89% seen once; the top ten hold 28%. Sequenced sample: peripheral blood. These receptors all stem from a human donor in a cohort sampled during active COVID-19.

This rearrangement joins TRBV4-1 to TRBJ1-1; tentatively, D is TRBD1 (5 bases). This CDR3 region has 16 residues. The V end lost 0 bases, the J end lost 0 bases, and 11 bases lay between the germline ends. CDR1 MGHRA and CDR2 YSYEKL come from the germline V gene. The DNA of the CDR3 is TGCGCCAGCAGCCAAGAGCTAGGGGCTATGAACACTGAAGCTTTCTTT. Residues: CASSQELGAMNTEAFF.

The chain employs TRBV9 and TRBJ2-1; perhaps TRBD1 as D (6 bases). Germline V gene data show CDR1 as SGDLS and CDR2 as YYNGEE. CDR3 size: 15 residues. Trimming cost V 3 bases and J 4 bases, with 14 bases left between them. The CDR3 reads CASSASGERYNEQFF. The CDR3 DNA follows: TGTGCCAGCAGCGCGTCAGGGGAACGGTACAATGAGCAGTTCTTC.

The rearrangement links TRBV7-3 to TRBJ1-1; D might be TRBD1 (6 bases). The germline V gene encodes CDR1 SGHTA and CDR2 FQGTGA. CDR3 length: 15 amino acids. V lost 5 bases and J lost 2, with 15 bases in between. The CDR3 loop reads CASSKQGSGNTEAFF. Here the CDR3 DNA reads TGTGCCAGCAGCAAACAGGGTTCGGGAAACACTGAAGCTTTCTTT.

V is TRBV30 and J is TRBJ2-7; a weak D match, TRBD1 (5 bases). The CDR3 spans 12 residues. Germline values: CDR1 GTSNPN, CDR2 SVGIG (reference sequence). The V gene lost 8 bases and the J gene lost 3 bases, with 14 bases spanning the gap. CDR3 protein: CALNQGYYEQYF. The CDR3 DNA sequence: TGTGCCCTAAACCAGGGTTACTACGAGCAGTACTTC.

This clone was observed a single time. The V call is TRBV12-3 or TRBV12-4, the J call TRBJ2-7, with 9 bases fitting TRBD1. CDR3 length: 13 amino acids. V lost 6 bases to trimming and J lost 2 bases; unmatched junction nucleotides: 2. CDR3 region: CASRGQGPYEQYF. The DNA for the CDR3 is TGTGCCAGCAGGGGACAGGGTCCCTACGAGCAGTACTTC.

The table lists this clone with a few counts. The CDR3 spells CASSIETRQQAFF. The CDR3 DNA reads TGTGCCAGTAGTATAGAGACCCGACAGCAAGCTTTCTTT. This rearrangement joins TRBV19 to TRBJ1-1; a possible D gene is TRBD1 (5 bases). The CDR3 contains 13 residues. V shed 0 bases and J shed 9 bases, with 11 bases lying between them. Germline assignment: CDR1 LNHDA and CDR2 SQIVND (reference sequence). Complete variable domain (other parts from reference TRBV19 and TRBJ1-1): DGGITQSPKYLFRKEGQNVTLSCEQNLNHDAMYWYRQDPGQGLRLIYYSQIVNDFQKGDIAEGYSVSREKKESFPLTVTSAQKNPTAFYLCASSIETRQQAFFGQGTRLTVV.

This clone appeared a few times. This rearrangement joins TRBV5-1 to TRBJ2-1; TRBD1 matches 8 bases. The trim removed 6 bases at V and 5 bases at J, leaving 7 bases unmatched. The CDR3 has 14 residues. CDR1 and CDR2 from the germline V gene are SGHRS and YFSETQ. The CDR3 here is CASMGQDSDNEQFF. CDR3 DNA: TGCGCCAGCATGGGACAGGACAGCGACAATGAGCAGTTCTTC.

The rearrangement joins TRBV5-1 to TRBJ1-1; 9 bases fit TRBD1. The length of the CDR3 is 13 residues. The V gene end was trimmed by 4 bases and the J gene end by 4 bases; junction bases not matched to a gene: 2. The germline gives CDR1 SGHRS, CDR2 YFSETQ. The CDR3: CASSQTGGTEAFF. The DNA for the CDR3 is TGCGCCAGCAGCCAGACAGGGGGCACTGAAGCTTTCTTT.

The chain uses TRBV5-1 and TRBJ2-5; 12 nucleotides line up with TRBD2. Germline V CDR1 and CDR2: SGHRS, YFSETQ. The CDR3 totals 14 residues. J was trimmed by 5 bases and V by 3 bases; bases with no gene match: 2. For the CDR3, the DNA is TGCGCCAGCAGCTCCGGGACTAGCGGGGAGACCCAGTACTTC. Amino acid sequence: CASSSGTSGETQYF. Variable domain in full (rest from reference TRBV5-1 and TRBJ2-5): KAGVTQTPRYLIKTRGQQVTLSCSPISGHRSVSWYQQTPGQGLQFLFEYFSETQRNKGNFPGRFSGRQFSNSRSEMNVSTLELGDSALYLCASSSGTSGETQYFGPGTRLLVL.

The rearrangement joins TRBV28 to TRBJ1-3, with D hard to call. The V gene's germline CDR1 is MDHEN and CDR2 SYDVKM. The V end was cut by 2 bases, the J end by 0 bases, with 8 bases between. The CDR3 length is 15 residues. The CDR3 coding sequence is TGTGCCAGCAGTTTAGGAGTGAGCTCTGGAAACACCATATATTTT. This sequence encodes CASSLGVSSGNTIYF.

This sequence joins TRBV5-1 and TRBJ1-2, with TRBD1 as a possible D gene (5 bases). V was cut by 1 base and J by 0 bases, with 13 bases left in between. The CDR3 has 16 residues. In germline, CDR1 is SGHRS, CDR2 YFSETQ. Written as DNA, the CDR3 is TGCGCCAGCAGCTTGAGGGGCTCGGCCACTAACTATGGCTACACCTTC. It yields the protein CASSLRGSATNYGYTF.

The chain employs TRBV24-1 and TRBJ2-3; TRBD2 matches at 13 bases. The germline V gene encodes CDR1 KGHDR and CDR2 SFDVKD. The CDR3 covers 17 residues. The ends lost 3 bases at V and 1 base at J; junction bases unmatched: 3. The CDR3 DNA follows: TGTGCCACCAGTGATCCCACTAGCGGGGGGGGCACAGATACGCAGTATTTT. Protein sequence: CATSDPTSGGGTDTQYF.

This sequence joins TRBV19 and TRBJ2-5; 7 nucleotides align to TRBD1. V lost 6 bases to trimming and J lost 1 base; unmatched junction nucleotides: 11. The CDR3 is made up of 16 amino acids. Germline V gives CDR1 LNHDA, CDR2 SQIVND (reference sequence). The CDR3 sequence: CASRSGTEGFQETQYF. The CDR3 DNA reads TGTGCCAGTAGGTCCGGGACAGAGGGTTTCCAAGAGACCCAGTACTTC.

J is TRBJ2-5 and V is TRBV29-1; 9 positions agree with TRBD2. V gave up 5 bases and J gave up 2 bases; unmatched junction bases: 9. From germline, CDR1 is SQVTM and CDR2 ANQGSEA. This CDR3 is built from 15 residues. This CDR3 is CSVTPLAGGQETQYF. The CDR3 nucleotides are TGCAGCGTTACCCCCTTGGCGGGGGGGCAAGAGACCCAGTACTTC.

The chain uses TRBV3-1 (or the pseudogene TRBV3-2) and TRBJ1-1; D is unresolved. This CDR3 has 15 residues. Germline-derived CDR1 and CDR2 are LGHDT and YNNKEL (reference sequence). The V and J ends lost 4 bases and 2 bases respectively, with 14 bases between them. The CDR3 loop is CASSPYGTGNTEAFF. Written as DNA, the CDR3 is TGTGCCAGCAGCCCTTACGGCACGGGAAACACTGAAGCTTTCTTT.

The rearrangement uses TRBV4-1 and TRBJ2-7; tentative D call: TRBD1 (5 bases). Trimming stripped 1 base from V and 3 bases from J, with 13 bases between. The germline gives CDR1 MGHRA, CDR2 YSYEKL. The CDR3 covers 15 residues. The CDR3 here is CASSQGTGFIYEQYF. CDR3 coding DNA: TGCGCCAGCAGCCAAGGAACAGGTTTCATCTACGAGCAGTACTTC.

This chain connects TRBV5-1 to TRBJ1-1; D perhaps matches TRBD1 (5 bases). The CDR3 covers 14 residues. Germline-derived CDR1 and CDR2 are SGHRS and YFSETQ. V shed 2 bases and J shed 5 bases, with 13 bases lying between them. As DNA, the CDR3 is TGCGCCAGCAGCTTTGGAGGGCGGGGGACTGAAGCTTTCTTT. Amino acid sequence: CASSFGGRGTEAFF. Using reference TRBV5-1 and TRBJ1-1 for the parts outside the CDR3, the full variable domain is KAGVTQTPRYLIKTRGQQVTLSCSPISGHRSVSWYQQTPGQGLQFLFEYFSETQRNKGNFPGRFSGRQFSNSRSEMNVSTLELGDSALYLCASSFGGRGTEAFFGQGTRLTVV.

The count of this clone is one. CDR3 amino acids: CASSWAGNTEAFF. In DNA form, the CDR3 reads TGTGCCAGCAGCTGGGCAGGGAACACTGAAGCTTTCTTT. V usage is TRBV7-9 and J usage is TRBJ1-1; D not certain. The CDR3 is 13 residues long. Per the germline V gene, CDR1 is SEHNR and CDR2 is FQNEAQ (reference sequence). The germline V and J ends were trimmed by 4 bases and 1 base, with 7 bases remaining between them.

The chain joins TRBV7-9 to TRBJ2-5, with 9 bases fitting TRBD1. CDR1 is SEHNR, CDR2 FQNEAQ, per germline (reference sequence). The CDR3 is 15 residues long. Germline trimming cut 2 bases from V and 5 bases from J; bases unmatched to any gene: 6. The CDR3 DNA reads as TGTGCCAGCAGCTTACCGGGACAGGGCCGCGAGACCCAGTACTTC. Its protein is CASSLPGQGRETQYF.

The V and J genes are TRBV5-1 and TRBJ2-5, with a weak D call TRBD2 (6 bases). CDR1 and CDR2 from the germline V gene are SGHRS and YFSETQ. This CDR3 is built from 16 residues. V was trimmed by 0 bases and J by 5 bases, leaving 17 bases between them. CDR3 DNA: TGCGCCAGCAGCTTGGAAGTAGCGGCGAGAGGGGAGACCCAGTACTTC. Its protein is CASSLEVAARGETQYF.

V gene TRBV5-8 combines with J gene TRBJ1-2; D ambiguous. Trimming left V 6 bases short and J 8 bases short, with 29 bases between. The germline gives CDR1 SGHTS, CDR2 YDEGEE. The CDR3 totals 17 residues. This chain's CDR3 is CASTQPGFQAQPGGYTF. The CDR3 DNA is TGTGCCAGCACCCAACCGGGGTTCCAGGCCCAACCGGGCGGCTACACCTTC.

V is TRBV6-1 and J is TRBJ2-7; D call uncertain. Germline CDR1 reads MNHNS; CDR2 reads SASEGT. CDR3 length equals 15 residues. V was trimmed by 2 bases and J by 0 bases, leaving 11 bases between them. As DNA, the CDR3 is TGTGCCAGCAGTGAAAGTAGAGAGAGCTCCTACGAGCAGTACTTC. Amino acids: CASSESRESSYEQYF.

The V and J genes are TRBV27 and TRBJ1-5; TRBD1 might be the D (5 bases). The CDR3 is made up of 15 amino acids. The germline V gene has CDR1 MNHEY and CDR2 SMNVEV (reference sequence). Trimming left V 2 bases short and J 2 bases short, with 10 bases between. CDR3: CASSLKGFGNQPQHF. The CDR3 DNA reads as TGTGCCAGCAGTTTAAAGGGGTTCGGCAATCAGCCCCAGCATTTT.

The V call is TRBV4-3, the J call TRBJ2-5, with TRBD2 matching over 8 bases. CDR3 length equals 13 residues. Germline trimming cut 0 bases from V and 13 bases from J; bases unmatched to any gene: 7. Germline assignment: CDR1 LGHNA and CDR2 YSLEER. This CDR3 reads CASSQDQAGAPYF. CDR3 nucleotides: TGCGCCAGCAGCCAAGATCAAGCGGGGGCCCCGTACTTC.

The chain employs TRBV27 and TRBJ2-2, with D maybe TRBD1 (5 bases). The V and J ends lost 2 bases and 2 bases respectively, with 12 bases between them. In germline, CDR1 is MNHEY, CDR2 SMNVEV (reference sequence). The CDR3 loop spans 16 amino acids. CDR3 amino acids: CASSLRTTRNTGELFF. CDR3 in DNA: TGTGCCAGCAGTTTAAGGACAACCCGCAACACCGGGGAGCTGTTTTTT.